Shown below are 20 T cell receptor beta chains from a single sample sequenced in a study of T cells in Graves' hyperthyroidism and ophthalmopathy. TCR beta CDR3 sequences were amplified from RNA transcripts. A set of HTBI primers served as the primers for a first-round RT-PCR of the TCR CDR3. From the multiplex PCR reads, TCRdb called clonotypes with MiXCR, one entry per CDR3 protein. There are about 480,000 distinct CDR3 sequences in the sample; 13% to 15% occur only once, and 15% to 20% lies in the top ten. Material for sequencing was blood. The receptors were sampled from a young woman with Graves' hyperthyroidism.

This clonotype appeared many times. This chain links TRBV18 with TRBJ2-7; D may be TRBD1 (6 bases). The ends were cut back, 3 bases at V and 5 bases at J, with 11 bases in the middle. This CDR3 region has 13 residues. Germline V gene data show CDR1 as KGHSH and CDR2 as LQKENI. The CDR3: CASSPMDRNEQYV. In DNA, the CDR3 is TGTGCCAGCTCACCCATGGACAGAAACGAGCAGTACGTC.

This clonotype has at least ten counts. The chain is built from TRBV12-3 or TRBV12-4 and TRBJ2-1; 7 nucleotides match TRBD2. V gave up 6 bases and J gave up 10 bases; unmatched junction bases: 12. The CDR3 contains 14 residues. The CDR3 coding sequence is TGTGCCAGCAGCCTCTCTGGGGGGGGACTAGAGCAGTTCTTC. This sequence encodes CASSLSGGGLEQFF.

This clonotype was detected only a few times. The rearrangement uses TRBV18 and TRBJ2-7; TRBD1 might be the D (6 bases). This CDR3 is 13 amino acids long. The germline V gene has CDR1 KGHSH and CDR2 LQKENI. The V end lost 6 bases, the J end lost 2 bases, and 11 bases lay between the germline ends. The CDR3 region is CASSQGRPYEQYF. The CDR3 nucleotides read TGTGCCAGCTCCCAGGGGCGGCCCTACGAGCAGTACTTC.

This chain joins TRBV6-1 and TRBJ2-6; 11 nucleotides match TRBD1. The CDR3 is 16 amino acids. Germline CDR1 MNHNS, CDR2 SASEGT. V trimming: 8 bases; J trimming: 4 bases; junction bases outside the gene matches: 7. The CDR3 DNA sequence: TGTGCCAGCCTCGGGACAGGGGGAAAAGGGGCCAACGTCCTGACTTTC. As protein: CASLGTGGKGANVLTF.

This clonotype was found once. Being one base from a much bigger clone, this may be a read error. Since the CDR3 does not end with the conserved phenylalanine or tryptophan, this likely comes from a read error. The chain employs TRBV3-1 and TRBJ1-5; D is unresolved. Germline V gene sequence: CDR1 LGHDT, CDR2 YNNKEL (reference sequence). The CDR3 totals 15 residues. V dropped 0 bases and J dropped 4 bases, with 10 bases sitting between them. DNA for the CDR3: TGTGCCAGCAGCCAAGACCGCGTGGGGAATCAGCCCCAGCATCTT. It codes for CASSQDRVGNQPQHL.

In this sample, this clonotype turned up many times. Here the CDR3 DNA reads TGCAGTGCCCACGGGGAGACCCAGTACTTC. Protein sequence: CSAHGETQYF. The chain combines TRBV20-1 with TRBJ2-5; D unresolved. Germline CDR1 reads DFQATT; CDR2 reads SNEGSKA (reference sequence). The CDR3 runs 10 residues. V was pared by 6 bases and J by 5 bases, with 7 bases between.

The rearrangement uses TRBV9 and TRBJ2-1; D perhaps matches TRBD2 (6 bases). Germline lookup yields CDR1 SGDLS and CDR2 YYNGEE. The CDR3 has 17 residues. V dropped 0 bases and J dropped 7 bases, with 20 bases sitting between them. As DNA, the CDR3 is TGTGCCAGCAGCGTAGGGCACGGTCCGGGAGCAAGGAATGAGCAGTTCTTC. It translates to CASSVGHGPGARNEQFF.

In its sample, this clonotype was seen many times. The chain has TRBV12-3 or TRBV12-4 and TRBJ2-1, with 12 bases aligning to TRBD2. The V gene end was trimmed by 6 bases and the J gene end by 10 bases; junction bases not matched to a gene: 7. CDR3 length: 14 residues. The CDR3, as DNA: TGTGCCAGCAGGACTAGCGGGAGTTTAGAGGAGCAGTTCTTC. Protein product: CASRTSGSLEEQFF.

In regard to this clonotype: One junction end does not reproduce the germline sequence, and a read error may be involved. This sequence joins TRBV18 and TRBJ2-1; 8 positions agree with TRBD1. CDR3 length: 12 residues. Per germline, CDR1 KGHSH and CDR2 LQKENI. The CDR3 coding sequence is TGTGCCAGCTCACCACCCCAGGGGGCGGGACTCTTC. This translates into CASSPPQGAGLF.

This clonotype was found a few times. This chain connects TRBV6-1 to TRBJ2-7; 7 nucleotides agree with TRBD1. There are 13 residues in the CDR3. V was pared by 7 bases and J by 2 bases, with 5 bases of the junction left unmatched. Per germline, CDR1 MNHNS and CDR2 SASEGT. CDR3 coding DNA: TGTGCCAGCATTGACAGGGCCCCCTACGAGCAGTACGTC. Protein: CASIDRAPYEQYV.

This clonotype was observed a few times. V usage is TRBV4-2 and J usage is TRBJ2-7; TRBD2 aligns across 10 bases. The germline V gene has CDR1 LGHNA and CDR2 YNFKEQ. The CDR3 covers 15 residues. The junction had 5 bases not matched to a gene; V was cut back by 2 bases and J by 4 bases. The CDR3 loop reads CASSQNLAGEYEQYV. The CDR3 DNA reads TGTGCCAGCAGCCAAAACCTAGCGGGAGAATACGAGCAGTACGTC.

This clonotype was recorded at least ten times. V is TRBV20-1 and J is TRBJ1-3; TRBD1 matches at 9 bases. Germline V gene sequence: CDR1 DFQATT, CDR2 SNEGSKA (reference sequence). The CDR3 consists of 14 residues. The ends lost 3 bases at V and 3 bases at J; junction bases unmatched: 3. This CDR3 is CSASNRGLGNTIYF. The CDR3 DNA reads as TGCAGTGCTAGCAACAGGGGGCTTGGAAACACCATATATTTT.

This clonotype was seen a few times. This chain links TRBV6-1 with TRBJ2-1, with 8 bases fitting TRBD2. Per germline, CDR1 MNHNS and CDR2 SASEGT. Trimming took 6 bases from V and 10 from J; bases not matched to a gene: 17. This CDR3 region has 16 residues. CDR3 DNA: TGTGCCAGCAGGGTAGGTACCGGGACTAGTGGCGAGGAGCAGTTCTTC. It encodes CASRVGTGTSGEEQFF.

This chain links TRBV9 with TRBJ2-7; D might be TRBD1 or TRBD2, each matching 7 bases. The CDR3 covers 13 residues. CDR1 is SGDLS and CDR2 is YYNGEE in the germline V gene. V was pared by 4 bases and J by 6 bases, with 14 bases between. CDR3 residues: CASSQGGEGEQYV. DNA for the CDR3: TGTGCCAGCAGCCAGGGGGGGGAAGGCGAGCAGTACGTC.

This clonotype was seen a handful of times. This rearrangement joins TRBV19 to TRBJ2-2; 12 nucleotides agree with TRBD2. The CDR3 contains 16 residues. Per germline, CDR1 LNHDA and CDR2 SQIVND (reference sequence). The V segment lost 3 bases and the J segment 7 bases; nucleotides outside the gene matches: 6. As DNA, the CDR3 is TGTGCCAGTAGTATCTCTAGCGGGAGGGCCGGCGGGGAGCTGTTTTTT. It yields the protein CASSISSGRAGGELFF.

This sequence joins TRBV19 and TRBJ2-1; D is perhaps TRBD2 (6 bases). The V end lost 6 bases, the J end lost 6 bases, and 15 bases lay between the germline ends. This CDR3 region has 14 residues. Germline V gene lookup returns CDR1 LNHDA and CDR2 SQIVND (reference sequence). The CDR3 region is CASSWRESSNEQFF. CDR3 bases: TGTGCCAGTAGCTGGCGGGAATCATCCAATGAGCAGTTCTTC.

This clonotype was detected ten times or more. The CDR3 DNA reads as TGTGCCACCAGTGAGCAGGGGCAGGGCTATGGCTACACCTTC. Its protein product is CATSEQGQGYGYTF. The chain links TRBV24-1 to TRBJ1-2; perhaps TRBD1 as D (6 bases). The CDR3 totals 14 residues. The V gene's germline CDR1 is KGHDR and CDR2 SFDVKD. Trimming pared 4 bases from V and 4 bases from J, leaving 12 bases between.

The sample holds many counts of this clonotype. The genes are TRBV6-1 and TRBJ2-3; 10 nucleotides align to TRBD2. V dropped 5 bases and J dropped 6; count of bases not matched to a gene: 8. The CDR3 has 15 amino acids. Germline lookup yields CDR1 MNHNS and CDR2 SASEGT. Here the CDR3 reads CASSLLAGVEDTQYF. DNA for the CDR3: TGTGCCAGCAGTCTGCTAGCGGGAGTTGAGGATACGCAGTATTTT.

In this sample, this clonotype turned up many times. The rearrangement joins TRBV5-8 to TRBJ1-4; TRBD1 is a possible D gene (5 bases). Trimming removed 3 bases from V and 7 bases from J, with 13 bases in between. This CDR3 is 14 amino acids long. Per the germline V gene, CDR1 is SGHTS and CDR2 is YDEGEE. CDR3 region: CASSSGDLGEKLFF. The CDR3 region has the DNA TGTGCCAGCAGCTCCGGGGACCTCGGTGAAAAACTGTTTTTT. The full variable domain, completed using reference TRBV5-8 and TRBJ1-4, is EAGVTQSPTHLIKTRGQQATLRCSPISGHTSVYWYQQALGLGLQFLLWYDEGEERNRGNFPPRFSGRQFPNYSSELNVNALELEDSALYLCASSSGDLGEKLFFGSGTQLSVL.

This clonotype was counted at least ten times. This chain joins TRBV6-1 and TRBJ2-7, with D perhaps matching TRBD1 (5 bases). Per the germline V gene, CDR1 is MNHNS and CDR2 is SASEGT. This CDR3 has 13 residues. With 3 bases removed from V and 2 bases from J, the gap between germline ends came to 8 bases. The CDR3 reads CASSDYRPYEQYF. The DNA for the CDR3 is TGTGCCAGCAGTGACTACAGGCCCTACGAGCAGTACTTC.